The 20 T cell receptor beta chains below were found in one sample sequenced in a study of T cell responses to AZD1222 COVID-19 vaccine. Sequencing was performed with immunoSEQ multiplex PCR; in TCRdb, only in-frame clones are kept and a portion is missing. The sample lists around 78,000 clones; almost 90% were seen once. Specimen: peripheral blood, collected 28 days after the second AZD1222 dose. The receptors stem from an adult who received the AZD1222 COVID-19 vaccine.

The gene calls are TRBV4-1 and TRBJ1-6; maybe TRBD1 (5 bases). The CDR3 loop spans 16 amino acids. CDR1 MGHRA and CDR2 YSYEKL come from the germline V gene. Trimming removed 4 bases at V and 1 base at J, with 11 bases between. The CDR3 loop is CASSLGERSYNSPLHF. In DNA form, the CDR3 reads TGCGCCAGCAGCCTAGGGGAGAGGTCCTATAATTCACCCCTCCACTTT.

The chain joins TRBV10-3 to TRBJ2-1; tentative D call: TRBD1 (6 bases). Germline loops: CDR1 ENHRY, CDR2 SYGVKD. This CDR3 has 14 amino acids. Trimming removed 6 bases from V and 8 bases from J, with 17 bases in between. The CDR3 is CAIRPQGPWDEQFF. CDR3 sequence (DNA): TGTGCCATCAGGCCACAGGGCCCTTGGGATGAGCAGTTCTTC.

This clone was seen once. The chain carries TRBV7-2 and TRBJ2-5, with 7 bases lining up with TRBD2. Looked up from germline, CDR1 is SGHTA and CDR2 is FQGNSA. V trimming: 3 bases; J trimming: 5 bases; junction bases outside the gene matches: 9. This CDR3 has 15 residues. Here the CDR3 reads CASSLGRGGGETQYF. The CDR3 nucleotides are TGTGCCAGCAGCTTGGGTCGCGGGGGAGGGGAGACCCAGTACTTC.

Here the CDR3 reads CSVEGRVNTEAFF. CDR3 nucleotides: TGCAGCGTTGAGGGCAGGGTGAACACTGAAGCTTTCTTT. The chain joins TRBV29-1 to TRBJ1-1; D possibly corresponds to TRBD1 (5 bases). This CDR3 region has 13 residues. Germline CDR1 reads SQVTM; CDR2 reads ANQGSEA. Trimming took off 3 bases at V and 0 bases at J, with 8 bases between the two ends.

The J gene is TRBJ1-1, the V gene TRBV28; D is possibly TRBD1 (6 bases). The germline gives CDR1 MDHEN, CDR2 SYDVKM. The CDR3 sequence is 13 residues long. V shed 4 bases and J shed 1 base, with 7 bases lying between them. The CDR3 DNA sequence: TGTGCCAGCAGTTCGACAGGGAACACTGAAGCTTTCTTT. Amino acids: CASSSTGNTEAFF. The full variable domain, its missing parts supplied by reference TRBV28 and TRBJ1-1, is DVKVTQSSRYLVKRTGEKVFLECVQDMDHENMFWYRQDPGLGLRLIYFSYDVKMKEKGDIPEGYSVSREKKERFSLILESASTNQTSMYLCASSSTGNTEAFFGQGTRLTVV.

J is TRBJ2-5 and V is TRBV7-3, with D unclear. CDR1 and CDR2 (germline): SGHTA, FQGTGA. The CDR3 runs 15 residues. V lost 0 bases and J 3 bases, leaving 11 bases between the germline ends. The CDR3 DNA reads as TGTGCCAGCAGCTTAACGTGGGTCCCTAAAGAGACCCAGTACTTC. This sequence encodes CASSLTWVPKETQYF. The complete variable domain, with remaining parts taken from reference TRBV7-3 and TRBJ2-5, reads GAGVSQTPSNKVTEKGKYVELRCDPISGHTALYWYRQSLGQGPEFLIYFQGTGAADDSGLPNDRFFAVRPEGSVSTLKIQRTERGDSAVYLCASSLTWVPKETQYFGPGTRLLVL.

The gene calls are TRBV2 and TRBJ1-1; 7 bases are shared with TRBD1. V dropped 4 bases and J dropped 0; count of bases not matched to a gene: 5. This CDR3 is 15 amino acids long. The germline V gene has CDR1 SNHLY and CDR2 FYNNEI. CDR3 loop: CASSGQGVMNTEAFF. The CDR3 bases are TGTGCCAGCAGTGGGCAGGGGGTCATGAACACTGAAGCTTTCTTT. Combining the CDR3 with reference TRBV2 and TRBJ1-1 gives the whole variable domain EPEVTQTPSHQVTQMGQEVILRCVPISNHLYFYWYRQILGQKVEFLVSFYNNEISEKSEIFDDQFSVERPDGSNFTLKIRSTKLEDSAMYFCASSGQGVMNTEAFFGQGTRLTVV.

The rearrangement uses TRBV19 and TRBJ1-6; D ambiguous. Per the germline V gene, CDR1 is LNHDA and CDR2 is SQIVND (reference sequence). This CDR3 is built from 16 residues. The ends were cut back, 4 bases at V and 10 bases at J, with 20 bases in the middle. In nucleotides, the CDR3 is TGTGCCAGTAGTAACTATTGGACCGCGGCGACCTCACCCCTCCACTTT. Amino acid sequence: CASSNYWTAATSPLHF. The full variable domain, with the rest looked up from reference TRBV19 and TRBJ1-6, is DGGITQSPKYLFRKEGQNVTLSCEQNLNHDAMYWYRQDPGQGLRLIYYSQIVNDFQKGDIAEGYSVSREKKESFPLTVTSAQKNPTAFYLCASSNYWTAATSPLHFGNGTRLTVT.

The chain has TRBV15 and TRBJ2-7; D may be TRBD2 (6 bases). Germline CDR1 and CDR2: LNHNV and YYDKDF (reference sequence). Trimming took off 2 bases at V and 4 bases at J, with 15 bases between the two ends. The CDR3 runs to 15 residues. CDR3 amino acids: CATSRSRAGWYEQYF. In DNA, the CDR3 is TGTGCCACCAGCAGATCCAGAGCGGGTTGGTACGAGCAGTACTTC.

The chain has TRBV27 and TRBJ2-7, with 9 bases aligning to TRBD1. With V trimmed by 6 bases and J by 3 bases, 9 bases remained unmatched. This CDR3 contains 15 residues. CDR1 and CDR2 from the germline V gene are MNHEY and SMNVEV (reference sequence). The DNA for the CDR3 is TGTGCCAGCAGGCCGGGACAGGGAGTAAGCTACGAGCAGTACTTC. It codes for CASRPGQGVSYEQYF.

The rearrangement links TRBV7-3 to TRBJ2-1, with D unclear. Trimming took off 1 base at V and 3 bases at J, with 10 bases between the two ends. Germline V gives CDR1 SGHTA, CDR2 FQGTGA. This CDR3 is built from 15 residues. CDR3: CASSLSLQGYNEQFF. DNA for the CDR3: TGTGCCAGCAGCTTAAGTCTGCAAGGCTACAATGAGCAGTTCTTC.

This rearrangement joins TRBV2 to TRBJ1-1, with D uncertain. V was trimmed by 3 bases and J by 4 bases, leaving 12 bases between them. Germline CDR1 and CDR2: SNHLY and FYNNEI. CDR3 size: 14 residues. CDR3 region: CASSEEGRATEAFF. CDR3 coding DNA: TGTGCCAGCAGTGAGGAGGGCCGGGCCACTGAAGCTTTCTTT.

V gene TRBV29-1 combines with J gene TRBJ2-1; 7 positions match TRBD1. The CDR3 totals 16 residues. Germline assignment: CDR1 SQVTM and CDR2 ANQGSEA. V lost 4 bases to trimming and J lost 1 base; unmatched junction nucleotides: 10. The CDR3 sequence is CSVVFITGVSYNEQFF. The CDR3 nucleotides read TGCAGCGTTGTTTTCATAACAGGGGTATCCTACAATGAGCAGTTCTTC.

This rearrangement joins TRBV6-5 to TRBJ2-7; D gene uncertain. The V gene lost 2 bases and the J gene lost 2 bases, with 13 bases spanning the gap. CDR1 and CDR2 (germline): MNHEY, SVGAGI. The CDR3 sequence is 15 residues long. Here the CDR3 DNA reads TGTGCCAGCAGTTACCAATCCGTTGGAGCCTACGAGCAGTACTTC. It translates to CASSYQSVGAYEQYF.

The chain combines TRBV15 with TRBJ1-5; 7 bases fit TRBD1. Germline CDR1 and CDR2: LNHNV and YYDKDF (reference sequence). V lost 5 bases to trimming and J lost 7 bases; unmatched junction nucleotides: 8. The CDR3 length is 14 residues. For the CDR3, the DNA is TGTGCCACCAGCCCGACAGGGTTACAGCAGCCCCAGCATTTT. Its translation: CATSPTGLQQPQHF.

This clone was observed a handful of times. This chain joins TRBV13 and TRBJ1-1, with 8 bases that match TRBD1. There are 17 residues in the CDR3. Trimming took 4 bases from V and 2 from J; bases not matched to a gene: 12. CDR1 PRHDT and CDR2 FYEKMQ come from the germline V gene (reference sequence). The CDR3 sequence: CASSSTGVGNPNTEAFF. CDR3 DNA sequence: TGTGCCAGCAGCTCGACAGGGGTCGGAAATCCCAACACTGAAGCTTTCTTT.

The chain has TRBV3-1 (or the pseudogene TRBV3-2) and TRBJ1-1; D call uncertain. From germline, CDR1 is LGHDT and CDR2 YNNKEL (reference sequence). CDR3 size: 13 residues. The V end lost 2 bases, the J end lost 4 bases, and 8 bases lay between the germline ends. This chain's CDR3 is CASSQFLGTEAFF. In nucleotides, the CDR3 is TGTGCCAGCAGCCAATTTCTGGGCACTGAAGCTTTCTTT.

The V and J genes are TRBV5-5 and TRBJ1-4; TRBD1 matches at 8 bases. The CDR3 covers 16 residues. Germline CDR1 SGHKS, CDR2 YYEKEE (reference sequence). The junction had 9 bases not matched to a gene; V was cut back by 3 bases and J by 5 bases. The CDR3 sequence: CASSSPRTGTNEKLFF. The CDR3 nucleotides are TGTGCCAGCAGCTCTCCTCGGACAGGGACAAATGAAAAACTGTTTTTT. Full variable domain (rest looked up from reference TRBV5-5 and TRBJ1-4): DAGVTQSPTHLIKTRGQQVTLRCSPISGHKSVSWYQQVLGQGPQFIFQYYEKEERGRGNFPDRFSARQFPNYSSELNVNALLLGDSALYLCASSSPRTGTNEKLFFGSGTQLSVL.

This chain links TRBV7-2 with TRBJ2-3; D unclear. Germline CDR1 and CDR2: SGHTA and FQGNSA. The CDR3 loop spans 16 amino acids. Trimming cost V 5 bases and J 2 bases, with 17 bases left between them. The CDR3 coding sequence is TGTGCCAGCAGCCCCTCACTATCCGCGGTCACAGATACGCAGTATTTT. Protein sequence: CASSPSLSAVTDTQYF.

The chain has TRBV28 and TRBJ2-7; no definite D call. CDR1 and CDR2 from the germline V gene are MDHEN and SYDVKM. This CDR3 comprises 12 residues. V was pared by 2 bases and J by 7 bases, with 9 bases between. CDR3: CASSLRKWEQYF. The CDR3 nucleotides read TGTGCCAGCAGTTTAAGAAAGTGGGAGCAGTACTTC.